What follows is one T cell receptor (beta chain) and its context. Its antigen target is currently unknown. No qualities accompany the bases; no much larger clone lies one base away. The sample is drawn from a study of blood T cell repertoires in COVID-19 (dated by TCRdb to 2018 to 2020). Context from the whole study: Samples covering the acute and convalescent phases of COVID-19 were provided by collaborators in the United States, Italy and Spain. The prospective study material was composed of cDNA or gDNA derived from T cells, B-cell-depleted T cells, or PBMCs. Deeply sampled blood TCRbeta repertoires from subjects exposed to, actively infected with, or recovered from COVID-19 were included in the dataset. A freely available public database, intended as a resource for researchers studying the immune response to SARS-CoV-2, is where the repertoires were released. Samples were obtained from the ongoing ImmuneRACE study (first 160 participants) and from roughly 1,300 subjects provided by 6 global collaborators. The sample metadata nearly always contained a de-identified subject ID, COVID-19 status, age in years and sex. Where HLA class I and class II types were available, the types were taken from metadata supplied by the sample provider, not from assay-based typing.

The immunoSEQ Assay, a bias-controlled multiplex PCR, was used to amplify TCRbeta CDR3 regions from genomic DNA. The published analysis was carried out like this. The number of nucleated cells in each sample was estimated from the amplification of reference gene primers within the assay. To quantify the absolute abundance of each unique TCRbeta CDR3 rearrangement, sequence reads were collapsed and filtered. Productive Simpson clonality was computed per sample as the square root of Simpson's diversity index over productive rearrangements. TCRdb carries this immuneACCESS record with in-frame sequences only. Its versions omit some clonotypes, under half of them owing to an unresolved V gene in the studies checked, with the rest unexplained. The V and J calls and clone size are taken from that table; D and trimming were inferred from the DNA. Within this sample are approximately 210,000 clones, with roughly 82% of them counted one time only. The top ten hold 12% of the sample.

General conclusions and limits of the study: The quantity of clinical and demographic metadata differed by source and by participant and was supplied without curation.

Each collaborating institution followed its own protocols to collect whole blood in K2EDTA tubes. For TCRbeta analysis, collaborators shipped samples in one of three forms: frozen whole blood, isolated PBMCs, or DNA extracted from either of those sample types. This clonotype was obtained from a middle-aged woman with acute or convalescent COVID-19. Sequencing was performed on peripheral blood.

DNA sequence: TGTGCCATCCAGGGGACAGGGGTGACCGGGGAGCTGTTTTTT. It translates as CAIQGTGVTGELFF. The chain is made from TRBV10-3 and TRBJ2-2, with 10 bases matching TRBD1. The CDR3 numbers 14 residues from cysteine through phenylalanine. Just the 42-base CDR3 DNA is kept, in frame starting at base 1. From V the trimming removes 8 bases and from J it removes 5 bases, while the gene matches leave 5 bases of the junction unaccounted for. CDR1 is given as ENHRY and CDR2 as SYGVKD, both from the germline V gene.